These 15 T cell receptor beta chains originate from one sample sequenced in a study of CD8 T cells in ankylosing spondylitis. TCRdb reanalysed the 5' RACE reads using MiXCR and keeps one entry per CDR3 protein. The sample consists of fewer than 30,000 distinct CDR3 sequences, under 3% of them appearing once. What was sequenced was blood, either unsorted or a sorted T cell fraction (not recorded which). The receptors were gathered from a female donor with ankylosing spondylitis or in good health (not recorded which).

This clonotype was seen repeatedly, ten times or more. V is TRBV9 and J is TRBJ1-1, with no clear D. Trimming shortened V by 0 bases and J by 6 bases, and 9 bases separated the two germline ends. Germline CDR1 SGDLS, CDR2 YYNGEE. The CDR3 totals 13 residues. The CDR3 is CASSVDGRSEAFF. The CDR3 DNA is TGTGCCAGCAGCGTAGATGGTAGGTCTGAAGCTTTCTTT.

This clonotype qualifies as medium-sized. The CDR3 coding sequence is TGTGCCAGCAGCGGTAGCGGGAGGTGGCAAGAGACCCAGTACTTC. The encoded protein is CASSGSGRWQETQYF. The chain carries TRBV9 and TRBJ2-5; TRBD2 aligns across 10 bases. Germline values: CDR1 SGDLS, CDR2 YYNGEE. This CDR3 has 15 residues. V was pared by 3 bases and J by 2 bases, with 4 bases of the junction left unmatched.

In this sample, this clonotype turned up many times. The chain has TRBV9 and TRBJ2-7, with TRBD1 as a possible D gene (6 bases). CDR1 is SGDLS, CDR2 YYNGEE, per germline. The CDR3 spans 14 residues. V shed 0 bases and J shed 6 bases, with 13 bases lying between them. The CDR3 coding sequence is TGTGCCAGCAGCGTAGCTCCCGACAGGCCCGAGCAGTACTTC. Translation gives CASSVAPDRPEQYF. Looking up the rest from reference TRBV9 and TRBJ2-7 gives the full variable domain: DSGVTQTPKHLITATGQRVTLRCSPRSGDLSVYWYQQSLDQGLQFLIQYYNGEERAKGNILERFSAQQFPDLHSELNLSSLELGDSALYFCASSVAPDRPEQYFGPGTRLTVT.

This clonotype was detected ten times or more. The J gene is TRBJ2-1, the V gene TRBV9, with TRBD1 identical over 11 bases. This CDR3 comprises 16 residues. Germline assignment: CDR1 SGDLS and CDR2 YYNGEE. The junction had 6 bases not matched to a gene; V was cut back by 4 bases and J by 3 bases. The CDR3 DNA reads TGTGCCAGCAGCCCACAAGGGACAGGGGGCTACAATGAGCAGTTCTTC. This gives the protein CASSPQGTGGYNEQFF.

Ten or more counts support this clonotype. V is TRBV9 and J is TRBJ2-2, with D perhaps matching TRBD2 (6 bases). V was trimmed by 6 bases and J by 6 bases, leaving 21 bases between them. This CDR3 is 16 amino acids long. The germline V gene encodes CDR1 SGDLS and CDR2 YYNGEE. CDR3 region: CASTPRGDRQAGELFF. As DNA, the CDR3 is TGTGCCAGCACCCCCCGCGGGGACCGGCAGGCCGGGGAGCTGTTTTTT.

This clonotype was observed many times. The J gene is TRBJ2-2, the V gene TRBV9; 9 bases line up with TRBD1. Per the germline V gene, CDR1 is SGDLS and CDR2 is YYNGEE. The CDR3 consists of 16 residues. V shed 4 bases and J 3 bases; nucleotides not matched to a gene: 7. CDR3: CASSPGTGIYTGELFF. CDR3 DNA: TGTGCCAGCAGCCCAGGGACAGGGATTTACACCGGGGAGCTGTTTTTT. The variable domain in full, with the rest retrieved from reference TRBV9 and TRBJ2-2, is DSGVTQTPKHLITATGQRVTLRCSPRSGDLSVYWYQQSLDQGLQFLIQYYNGEERAKGNILERFSAQQFPDLHSELNLSSLELGDSALYFCASSPGTGIYTGELFFGEGSRLTVL.

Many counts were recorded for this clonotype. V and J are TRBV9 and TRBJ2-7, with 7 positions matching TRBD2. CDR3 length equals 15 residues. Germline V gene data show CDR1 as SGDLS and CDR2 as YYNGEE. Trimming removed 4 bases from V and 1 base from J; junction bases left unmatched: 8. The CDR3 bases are TGTGCCAGCAGCCCGCACCCTAGCGGTTCCTACGAGCAGTACTTC. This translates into CASSPHPSGSYEQYF.

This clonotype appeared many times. The CDR3: CASSVSPGLAGAIGELFF. In DNA, the CDR3 is TGTGCCAGCAGCGTATCCCCCGGACTAGCGGGAGCTATCGGTGAGCTGTTTTTT. The rearrangement uses TRBV9 and TRBJ2-2; 13 nucleotides match TRBD2. The CDR3 is 18 residues long. Trimming took 1 base from V and 11 from J; bases not matched to a gene: 14. Looked up from germline, CDR1 is SGDLS and CDR2 is YYNGEE. Based on the CDR3 plus reference TRBV9 and TRBJ2-2, the full variable domain is DSGVTQTPKHLITATGQRVTLRCSPRSGDLSVYWYQQSLDQGLQFLIQYYNGEERAKGNILERFSAQQFPDLHSELNLSSLELGDSALYFCASSVSPGLAGAIGELFFGEGSRLTVL.

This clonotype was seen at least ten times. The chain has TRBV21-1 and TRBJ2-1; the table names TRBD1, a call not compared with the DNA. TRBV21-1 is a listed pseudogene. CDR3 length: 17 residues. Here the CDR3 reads CASSKGDRGDTYNEQFF. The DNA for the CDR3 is TGTGCCAGCAGCAAAGGGGACAGGGGCGACACCTACAATGAGCAGTTCTTC.

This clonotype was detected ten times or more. The CDR3 is CASSVGGDPNTGELFF. The DNA of the CDR3 is TGTGCCAGCAGCGTGGGGGGGGACCCGAACACCGGGGAGCTGTTTTTT. The V call is TRBV9, the J call TRBJ2-2; 7 positions match TRBD2. This CDR3 is 16 amino acids long. CDR1 is SGDLS, CDR2 YYNGEE, per germline. V was clipped by 2 bases and J by 0 bases; unmatched bases: 4.

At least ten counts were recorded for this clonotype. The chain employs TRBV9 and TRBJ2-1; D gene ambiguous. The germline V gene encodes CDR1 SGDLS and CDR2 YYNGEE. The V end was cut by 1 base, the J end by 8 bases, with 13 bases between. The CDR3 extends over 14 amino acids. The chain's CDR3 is CASSVNPEEDEQFF. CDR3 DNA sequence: TGTGCCAGCAGCGTAAACCCCGAGGAAGATGAGCAGTTCTTC.

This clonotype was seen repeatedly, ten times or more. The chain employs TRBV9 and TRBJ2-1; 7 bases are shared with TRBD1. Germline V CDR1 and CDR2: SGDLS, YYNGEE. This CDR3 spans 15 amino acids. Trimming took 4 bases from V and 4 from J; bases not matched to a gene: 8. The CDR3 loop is CASSSRQGAYNEQFF. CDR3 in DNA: TGTGCCAGCAGCTCCAGACAGGGAGCATACAATGAGCAGTTCTTC.

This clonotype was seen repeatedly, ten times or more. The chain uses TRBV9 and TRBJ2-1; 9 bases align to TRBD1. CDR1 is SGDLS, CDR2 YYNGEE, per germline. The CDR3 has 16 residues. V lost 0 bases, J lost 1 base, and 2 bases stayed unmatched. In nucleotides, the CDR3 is TGTGCCAGCAGCGTAGAGGGACAGGGTTCCTACAATGAGCAGTTCTTC. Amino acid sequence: CASSVEGQGSYNEQFF.

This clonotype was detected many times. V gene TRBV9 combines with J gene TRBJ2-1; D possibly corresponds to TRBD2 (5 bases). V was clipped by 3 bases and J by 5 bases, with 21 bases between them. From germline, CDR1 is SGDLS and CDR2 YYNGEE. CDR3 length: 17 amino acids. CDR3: CASSAAGVAAPNNEQFF. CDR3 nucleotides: TGTGCCAGCAGCGCAGCCGGGGTGGCGGCCCCAAACAATGAGCAGTTCTTC. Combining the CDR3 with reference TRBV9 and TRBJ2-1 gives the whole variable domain DSGVTQTPKHLITATGQRVTLRCSPRSGDLSVYWYQQSLDQGLQFLIQYYNGEERAKGNILERFSAQQFPDLHSELNLSSLELGDSALYFCASSAAGVAAPNNEQFFGPGTRLTVL.

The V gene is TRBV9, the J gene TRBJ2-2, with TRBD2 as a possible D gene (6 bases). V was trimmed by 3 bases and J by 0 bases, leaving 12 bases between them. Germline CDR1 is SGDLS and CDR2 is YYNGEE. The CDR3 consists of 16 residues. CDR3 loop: CASSAPWGANTGELFF. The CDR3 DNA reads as TGTGCCAGCAGCGCCCCATGGGGGGCGAACACCGGGGAGCTGTTTTTT. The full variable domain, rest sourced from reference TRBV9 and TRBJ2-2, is DSGVTQTPKHLITATGQRVTLRCSPRSGDLSVYWYQQSLDQGLQFLIQYYNGEERAKGNILERFSAQQFPDLHSELNLSSLELGDSALYFCASSAPWGANTGELFFGEGSRLTVL.